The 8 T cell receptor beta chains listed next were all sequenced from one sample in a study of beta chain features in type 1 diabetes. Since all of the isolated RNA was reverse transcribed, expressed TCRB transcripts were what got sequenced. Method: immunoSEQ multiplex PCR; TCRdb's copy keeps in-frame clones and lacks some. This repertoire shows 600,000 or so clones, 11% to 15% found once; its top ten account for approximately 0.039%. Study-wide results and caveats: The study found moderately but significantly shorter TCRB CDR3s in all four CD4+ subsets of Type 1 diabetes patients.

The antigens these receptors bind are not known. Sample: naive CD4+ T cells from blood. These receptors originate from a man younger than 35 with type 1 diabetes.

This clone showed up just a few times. The CDR3 coding sequence is TGTGCCTGGATAAGGGGTTCTGGGGCCAACGTCCTGACTTTC. It encodes CAWIRGSGANVLTF. The chain links TRBV30 to TRBJ2-6; possible D gene TRBD1, 5 bases. V was pared by 4 bases and J by 1 base, with 8 bases between. The CDR3 contains 14 residues. Germline assignment: CDR1 GTSNPN and CDR2 SVGIG (reference sequence).

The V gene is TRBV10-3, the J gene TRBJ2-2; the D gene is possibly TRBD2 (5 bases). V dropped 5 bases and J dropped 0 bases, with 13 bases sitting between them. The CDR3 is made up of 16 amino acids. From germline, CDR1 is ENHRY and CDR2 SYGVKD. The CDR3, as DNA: TGTGCCATCAGTAGTCTTCGGGGAACGAACACCGGGGAGCTGTTTTTT. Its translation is CAISSLRGTNTGELFF.

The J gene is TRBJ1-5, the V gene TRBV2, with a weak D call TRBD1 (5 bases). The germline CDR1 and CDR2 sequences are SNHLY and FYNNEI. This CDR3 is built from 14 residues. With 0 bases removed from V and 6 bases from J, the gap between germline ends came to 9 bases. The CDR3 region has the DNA TGTGCCAGCAGTGAAGCGAACGGGGGTCAGCCCCAGCATTTT. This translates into CASSEANGGQPQHF.

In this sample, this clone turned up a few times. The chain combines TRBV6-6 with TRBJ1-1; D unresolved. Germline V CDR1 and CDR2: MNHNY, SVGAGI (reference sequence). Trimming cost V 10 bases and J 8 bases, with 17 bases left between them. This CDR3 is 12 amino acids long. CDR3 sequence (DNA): TGTGCCACCGCCGTACCCTTTGGGGAAGCTTTCTTT. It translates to CATAVPFGEAFF.

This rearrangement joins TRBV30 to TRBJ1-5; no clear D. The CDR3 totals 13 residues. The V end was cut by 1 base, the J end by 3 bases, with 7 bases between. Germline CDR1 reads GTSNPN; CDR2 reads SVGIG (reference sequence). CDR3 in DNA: TGTGCCTGGAGTGGGGAGCTCAATCAGCCCCAGCATTTT. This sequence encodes CAWSGELNQPQHF.

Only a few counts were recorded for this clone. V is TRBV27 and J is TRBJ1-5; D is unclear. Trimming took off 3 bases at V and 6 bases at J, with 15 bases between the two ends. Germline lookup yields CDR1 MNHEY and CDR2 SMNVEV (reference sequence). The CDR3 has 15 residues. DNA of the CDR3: TGTGCCAGCAGTTTTGAGGGTGCGGTAGGTCAGCCCCAGCATTTT. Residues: CASSFEGAVGQPQHF.

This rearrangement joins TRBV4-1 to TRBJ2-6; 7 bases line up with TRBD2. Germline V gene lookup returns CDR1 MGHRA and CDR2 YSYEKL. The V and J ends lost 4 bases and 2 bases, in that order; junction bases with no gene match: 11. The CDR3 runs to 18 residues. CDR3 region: CASSPGGMGPTGANVLTF. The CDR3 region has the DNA TGCGCCAGCAGCCCGGGGGGAATGGGGCCCACTGGGGCCAACGTCCTGACTTTC.

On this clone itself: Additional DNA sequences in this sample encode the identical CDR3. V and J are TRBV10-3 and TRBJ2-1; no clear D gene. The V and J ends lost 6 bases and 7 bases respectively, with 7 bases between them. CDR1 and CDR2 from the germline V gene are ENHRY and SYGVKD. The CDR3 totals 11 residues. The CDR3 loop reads CAISSGNEQFF. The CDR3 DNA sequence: TGTGCCATCAGCTCAGGAAATGAGCAGTTCTTC.